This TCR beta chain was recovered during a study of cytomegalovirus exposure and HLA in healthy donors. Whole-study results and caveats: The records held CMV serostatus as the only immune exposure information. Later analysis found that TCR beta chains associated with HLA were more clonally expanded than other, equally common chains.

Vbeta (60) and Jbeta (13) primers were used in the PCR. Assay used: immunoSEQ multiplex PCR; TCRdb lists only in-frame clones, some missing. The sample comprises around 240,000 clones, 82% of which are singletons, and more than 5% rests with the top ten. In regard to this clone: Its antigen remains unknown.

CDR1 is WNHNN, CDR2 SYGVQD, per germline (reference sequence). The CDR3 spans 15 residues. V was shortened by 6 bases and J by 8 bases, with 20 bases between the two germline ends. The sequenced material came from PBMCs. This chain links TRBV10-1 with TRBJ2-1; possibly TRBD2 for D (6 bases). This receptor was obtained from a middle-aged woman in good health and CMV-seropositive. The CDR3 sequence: CASRSRDLDCDEQFF. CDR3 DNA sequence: TGCGCCAGCAGAAGCCGGGACTTGGATTGCGATGAGCAGTTCTTC.